This T cell receptor (beta chain) was recorded in a study of cytomegalovirus exposure and HLA in healthy donors (dated by TCRdb to the late 2010s). Concerning the study at large: In an earlier analysis of approximately 500 of the donors, 276 Gb of sequence data and 90 million to 120 million unique TCR beta sequences from roughly 200 million T cells were reported. Genome-wide SNP genotypes for about 55% of the roughly 670 donors were used in a later genetic analysis, which treated that subset as a discovery cohort. Across roughly 420 genotyped donors of the cohort, an average of about 220,000 unique TCR beta nucleotide sequences per donor were sequenced, and roughly 17% of those sequences were non-productive. Four to six DR-DQ haplotypes were handled as single units for association and clustering, since linkage in the cohort was strong. To predict cytomegalovirus infection status, the study brought together high-throughput TCR immunosequencing, statistical association of individual TCRs with disease status, and machine learning. The study profiled the T cell repertoires of about 640 subjects by immunosequencing and related them to cytomegalovirus serostatus. Donor age, sex, ethnicity and CMV serostatus were compiled together with the repertoire data. The study aimed to test whether signatures of past pathogen exposure could be identified by cataloging public T cell receptors. An earlier analysis of several hundred of the donors applied high-throughput TCR beta sequencing to assess whether each TCR beta V gene segment acted as functional or pseudogenic. A separate validation cohort of about 110 different subjects was used in addition to the roughly 670-subject first cohort. In a later analysis, previously published TCR beta repertoires from several hundred donors were re-analyzed and high-resolution HLA genotyping was added so that TCR occurrence patterns could be studied. HLA typing included class I and class II loci at four-digit resolution. An early release covering roughly 640 HLA-typed donors comprised roughly 300 gigabases of sequencing data and approximately 80 million unique TCR sequences. Typing coverage varied by locus: roughly 629-630 donors for A, B, C, DRB1 and DQB1; 500 to 550 for DQA1; approximately 570 for DPA1; 450 to 480 for DPB1. Rather than using new phenotypic data, the later analysis identified candidate immune exposures from TCR beta sequences and from how often those sequences occurred across donors. Every repertoire in the discovery cohort had been generated on one and the same sequencing platform. Of the approximately 400 genotyped donors, over 65% fell in the genetic ancestry cluster associated with self-reported Caucasian donors.

Results the study describes overall, beyond this receptor: Because HLA typing was unavailable for some donors at each locus, only the typed subset was used in association tests. Several of the top co-occurrence clusters appeared to be linked to parvovirus B19, influenza, CMV and Epstein-Barr virus, according to a later analysis. Some IMGT-functional V segments, including TRBV6-2 and TRBV6-3, could not be told apart with the 87-base-pair reads, so those segments were excluded. Only TCR beta chains were sequenced in this cohort, and the absence of alpha or paired-chain data limited detectable features. An earlier analysis of roughly 570 of the donors showed that most TCR beta V segments appeared in productive rearrangements either about 87% or about 30% of the time, which broadly matched IMGT annotations. In both the original and validation cohorts, the classifier was reported to diagnose cytomegalovirus status with high specificity and sensitivity. A later analysis found that most CMV-associated TCR beta chains appeared HLA-restricted, with HLA associations seemingly driven largely by CMV exposure. The study gave a list of 150 to 200 TCR beta chains associated with cytomegalovirus. Roughly uniform sequencing depth across donors was assumed in presence/absence analyses, although this assumption may not hold. A further reported finding was that TCR beta sequences accurately predicted the HLA-A and HLA-B alleles for most subjects in the first cohort. In a later genetic analysis, a missense DCLRE1C variant was associated with V-gene and J-gene trimming of TCR beta chains, and the association was replicated in an independent cohort. A later genetic analysis reported fewer N-insertions in productive TCRs among donors in an Asian-associated ancestry cluster than the roughly 640-donor mean. Roughly 17 rarely observed V segments, including chromosome 9 orphons, were excluded from the earlier analysis of some 590 of the donors because counts were too low. It was suggested by the authors that the approach could potentially be generalized to other disease states and immunological phenotypes. Specific HLA alleles were associated with over 15,000 TCR beta sequences at a false discovery rate of 0.05 in a later analysis. Immune exposure information for the cohort was limited to CMV serostatus. A later analysis found that HLA-associated TCR beta chains were more clonally expanded and had lower generation probabilities than equally common non-associated chains. Strong co-occurrence of HLA alleles, especially DR and DQ, made assigning TCR associations to individual alleles difficult. A cluster of highly shared sequence variants was judged likely to be a technical artifact of the sequencing pipeline. According to a later analysis, TCR association rates differed among HLA loci, with DRB1 alleles showing the most associated TCRs and HLA-C alleles showing the fewest. In vitro tests confirmed that a few of the cytomegalovirus-associated TCR beta chains recognize cytomegalovirus antigens. Across donors, most TCR sequences were observed very rarely, whereas some public TCRs were present in many individuals. Linkage disequilibrium might explain the correlated functional status among segregating V segments, but an unknown experimental factor could not be excluded.

To prepare the library, the immunoSEQ multiplex PCR assay was applied. For the multiplex PCR, a mixture combining 60 forward primers for TCR Vbeta segments and 13 reverse primers for TCR Jbeta segments was used. The CDR3 region of rearranged TCR beta genes was amplified from genomic DNA with a multiplex PCR assay. The amplified TCR beta libraries were sequenced on the Illumina HiSeq System as 87-base-pair reads. The study's own analysis went as follows. In a later analysis, approximately 74 million unique TCR beta chains were counted across the roughly 670 repertoires, and roughly 10 million of these chains were shared by at least two donors. To remove PCR and sequencing errors, raw reads were error-corrected and collapsed into unique sequences using a nearest-neighbor algorithm that merged closely related sequences. V, D and J gene segments were assigned by aligning CDR3 sequences to IMGT reference sequences. For a sequence to be retained, a match of at least six nucleotides to both a V gene segment and a J gene segment was required. Rearrangements were called productive when the CDR3 lacked stop codons and stayed in frame with V and J; all others were non-productive. Following IMGT convention, CDR3 was defined as the stretch from the second conserved V-encoded cysteine up to the conserved J-encoded phenylalanine. Sequences without an unambiguous match to a single V gene segment were excluded from the earlier analysis of about 630 of the donors. An earlier analysis of several hundred of the donors called V segments functional above 56.7% productive rearrangements and segregating when the between-donor standard deviation exceeded 5%. To diagnose cytomegalovirus status from the catalog of TCR beta chain sequences, a statistical classification framework was built. In a later analysis, TCR nucleotide sequences were compared against IMGT/GENE-DB human TR gene sequences so that V and J genes could be assigned. Using the TCRdist pipeline, a later analysis assigned CDR3 sequences along with most-parsimonious VDJ recombination scenarios. In a later analysis, each TCR beta chain was defined by its CDR3 amino acid sequence together with its V-gene family, and reads lacking a unique V-gene family were excluded. A later analysis removed 450 to 600 highly shared, low-generation-probability nucleotide sequences to deal with suspected cross-contamination and a sequencing artifact. In a later analysis, a clonal expansion index for each public chain was calculated from normalized within-repertoire ranks of inferred template counts. Generation probabilities in a later analysis came from a VDJ recombination model fitted to out-of-frame rearrangements, and those results were checked against IGoR. A later analysis scored TCR-TCR, TCR-HLA and TCR-CMV co-occurrence with hypergeometric tests, applying a repertoire-size bias correction to TCR pairs. False discovery rates were estimated in a later analysis by permuting HLA or CMV assignments 20 times. In a later analysis, co-occurring TCRs were grouped using DBSCAN, and TCRdist sequence similarity was added for clustering within HLA-allele-positive subsets. For co-occurrence clustering, repertoires with fewer than 30,000 or more than 120,000 public chains were excluded, along with four or five repertoires with anomalous nucleotide sharing. Not all clones reach the TCRdb copy of this immuneACCESS table, which keeps in-frame sequences only. Checked studies attribute under half of the gap to unresolved V genes and leave the rest unexplained. That table is the source of V, J and clone size, and D and trimming were worked out from the DNA. This sample gives 150,000 to 200,000 clones in total; about 81% of them show up just once. The ten largest clonotypes hold about 2.1% of the sample.

This clone was found once. The clone's antigen remains unknown. No quality values exist for individual bases; no much larger clone is one base distant. In total, 500 to 700 healthy bone marrow donors made up the cohort. All cohort members were sampled while nominally healthy, although unrecorded immune exposures were likely present. The donor tested CMV seronegative and was one of the 352 seronegative cohort members. A peripheral blood sample was provided by each donor, and peripheral blood mononuclear cells were used for TCR beta sequencing. The Qiagen DNeasy Blood Extraction Kit was used to extract genomic DNA from the blood cell samples. CDR1 and CDR2 (MDHEN, SYDVKM) derive from the germline V gene. CDR3 length: 15 amino acids, cysteine to phenylalanine. Of all the DNA, just the CDR3 is kept, 45 bases in frame from base 1.

Sequenced sample: PBMCs. The chain uses TRBV28 and TRBJ2-5, with TRBD2 matching 12 junction bases. The J call may be in error: the DNA end matches TRBJ2-7 better. This TCR was sampled from a woman younger than 35 in good health and CMV-seronegative. The CDR3 here reads CASSLWTSGIYEQYF. In nucleotide form, the sequence is TGTGCCAGCAGTTTGTGGACTAGCGGGATATACGAGCAGTACTTC.